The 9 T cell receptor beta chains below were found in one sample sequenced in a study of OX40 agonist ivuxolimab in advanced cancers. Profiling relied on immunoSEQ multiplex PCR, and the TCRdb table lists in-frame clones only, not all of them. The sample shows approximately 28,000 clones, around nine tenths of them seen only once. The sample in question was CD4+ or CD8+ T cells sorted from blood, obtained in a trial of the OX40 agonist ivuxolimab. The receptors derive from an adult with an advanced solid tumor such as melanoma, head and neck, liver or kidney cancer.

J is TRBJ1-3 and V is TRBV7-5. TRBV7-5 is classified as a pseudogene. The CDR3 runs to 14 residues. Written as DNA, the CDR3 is TGTGCCAGAAGCTTAGAACCATCTGGAAACACCATATATTTT. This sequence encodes CARSLEPSGNTIYF.

The CDR3 DNA is TGTGCCACCCAACCCGGGACTACCGGACGGGGTACGCAGTATTTT. As protein: CATQPGTTGRGTQYF. V and J are TRBV6-1 and TRBJ2-3, with 7 positions matching TRBD2. V shed 10 bases and J 8 bases; nucleotides not matched to a gene: 18. There are 15 residues in the CDR3. Per germline, CDR1 MNHNS and CDR2 SASEGT.

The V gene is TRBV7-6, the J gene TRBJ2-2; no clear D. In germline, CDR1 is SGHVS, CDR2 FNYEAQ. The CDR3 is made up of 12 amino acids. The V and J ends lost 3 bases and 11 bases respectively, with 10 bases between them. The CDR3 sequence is CASSFAMSELFF. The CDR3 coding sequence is TGTGCCAGCAGCTTCGCTATGTCTGAGCTGTTTTTT. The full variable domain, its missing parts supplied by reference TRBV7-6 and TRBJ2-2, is GAGVSQSPRYKVTKRGQDVALRCDPISGHVSLYWYRQALGQGPEFLTYFNYEAQQDKSGLPNDRFSAERPEGSISTLTIQRTEQRDSAMYRCASSFAMSELFFGEGSRLTVL.

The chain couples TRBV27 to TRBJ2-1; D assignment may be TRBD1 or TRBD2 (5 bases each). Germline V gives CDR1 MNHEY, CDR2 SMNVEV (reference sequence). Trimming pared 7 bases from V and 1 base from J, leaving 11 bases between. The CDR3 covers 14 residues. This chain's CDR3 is CASTPRGSYNEQFF. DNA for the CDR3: TGTGCCAGCACCCCGAGGGGTTCCTACAATGAGCAGTTCTTC.

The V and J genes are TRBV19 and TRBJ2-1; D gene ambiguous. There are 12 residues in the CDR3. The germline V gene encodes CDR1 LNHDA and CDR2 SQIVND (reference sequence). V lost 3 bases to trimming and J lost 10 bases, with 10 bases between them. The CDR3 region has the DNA TGTGCCAGTAGTATTAGATGGGCAGAGCAGTTCTTC. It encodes CASSIRWAEQFF.

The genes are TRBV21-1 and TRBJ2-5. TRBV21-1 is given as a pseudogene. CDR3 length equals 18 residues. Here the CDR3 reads CASSKVSRDLEIMGTQYF. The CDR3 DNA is TGTGCCAGCAGCAAAGTTAGTAGGGACCTTGAGATTATGGGGACCCAGTACTTC.

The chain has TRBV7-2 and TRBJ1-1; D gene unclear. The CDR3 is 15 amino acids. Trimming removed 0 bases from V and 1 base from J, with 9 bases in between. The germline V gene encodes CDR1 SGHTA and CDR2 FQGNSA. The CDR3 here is CASSLAQEWNTEAFF. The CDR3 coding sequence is TGTGCCAGCAGCTTAGCGCAGGAGTGGAACACTGAAGCTTTCTTT.

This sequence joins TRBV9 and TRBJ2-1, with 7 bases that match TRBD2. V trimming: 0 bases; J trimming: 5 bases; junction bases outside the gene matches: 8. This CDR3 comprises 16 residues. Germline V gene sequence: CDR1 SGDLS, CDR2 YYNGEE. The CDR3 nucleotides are TGTGCCAGCAGCGTAGCCGGGACTACTCCAAACAATGAGCAGTTCTTC. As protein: CASSVAGTTPNNEQFF.

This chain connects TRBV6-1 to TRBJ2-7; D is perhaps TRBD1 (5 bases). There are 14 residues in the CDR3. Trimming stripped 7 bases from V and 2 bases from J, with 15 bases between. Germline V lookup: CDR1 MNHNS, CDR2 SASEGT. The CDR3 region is CASTRPGQTYEQYF. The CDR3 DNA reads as TGTGCCAGCACCCGACCAGGGCAAACCTACGAGCAGTACTTC.